The next 28 T cell receptor beta chains were all read from a single sample in a study of PD-1 blockade in mismatch repair-deficient tumors. Profiled with immunoSEQ multiplex PCR; TCRdb holds only in-frame clones, not every one. The sample shows some 100,000 clones, approximately 83% of them seen only once. Sequences were derived from peripheral blood, sampled approximately 36 weeks after starting pembrolizumab. The receptor source for this set is an adult with mismatch repair-deficient cancer.

The chain couples TRBV19 to TRBJ1-2, with no clear D. Germline-derived CDR1 and CDR2 are LNHDA and SQIVND (reference sequence). CDR3 length: 14 amino acids. Trimming shortened V by 3 bases and J by 8 bases, and 16 bases separated the two germline ends. The chain's CDR3 is CASSIPGGGGGYTF. The DNA of the CDR3 is TGTGCCAGTAGTATCCCAGGTGGTGGAGGGGGCTACACCTTC.

This clone was detected a few times. The chain recombines TRBV5-1 with TRBJ1-2, with TRBD1 identical over 7 bases. The V gene's germline CDR1 is SGHRS and CDR2 YFSETQ. The CDR3 extends over 13 amino acids. Trimming took 4 bases from V and 6 from J; bases not matched to a gene: 6. The DNA of the CDR3 is TGCGCCAGCAGCCCAGGACAGGAGGATGGCTACACCTTC. Translating gives CASSPGQEDGYTF. Complete variable domain (other parts from reference TRBV5-1 and TRBJ1-2): KAGVTQTPRYLIKTRGQQVTLSCSPISGHRSVSWYQQTPGQGLQFLFEYFSETQRNKGNFPGRFSGRQFSNSRSEMNVSTLELGDSALYLCASSPGQEDGYTFGSGTRLTVV.

On this clone: At one end, the junction sequence differs from germline, possibly due to a read error. This chain connects TRBV7-7 to TRBJ2-7; D might be TRBD2 (5 bases). This CDR3 has 13 amino acids. The germline V gene has CDR1 SSHAT and CDR2 FNYEAQ (reference sequence). In DNA form, the CDR3 reads TGTGCTAGCAGCTTAGCGTTCGCAGACGAGCAGTACTTC. The encoded protein is CASSLAFADEQYF.

The chain has TRBV14 and TRBJ2-7, with 9 bases identical to TRBD1. From germline, CDR1 is SGHDN and CDR2 FVKESK. The length of the CDR3 is 15 residues. The ends lost 4 bases at V and 3 bases at J; junction bases unmatched: 7. CDR3 in amino acids: CASSLPGTGLYEQYF. DNA of the CDR3: TGTGCCAGCAGCCTCCCCGGGACAGGGCTCTACGAGCAGTACTTC.

The chain joins TRBV9 to TRBJ2-3; TRBD2 aligns across 7 bases. CDR1 and CDR2 from the germline V gene are SGDLS and YYNGEE. Trimming took 2 bases from V and 1 from J; bases not matched to a gene: 4. The CDR3 covers 15 residues. The chain's CDR3 is CASSVTTSGTDTQYF. As DNA, the CDR3 is TGTGCCAGCAGCGTCACAACTAGCGGCACAGATACGCAGTATTTT.

The chain is built from TRBV6-6 and TRBJ2-5; 7 bases are shared with TRBD1. This CDR3 comprises 15 residues. V was pared by 2 bases and J by 5 bases, with 8 bases of the junction left unmatched. CDR1 and CDR2 from the germline V gene are MNHNY and SVGAGI (reference sequence). The DNA of the CDR3 is TGTGCCAGCAGTTACACAGGGGCTTTCCGTGAGACCCAGTACTTC. It encodes CASSYTGAFRETQYF.

This chain links TRBV29-1 with TRBJ2-5, with a tentative D call TRBD2 (6 bases). The length of the CDR3 is 17 residues. From germline, CDR1 is SQVTM and CDR2 ANQGSEA. V shed 0 bases and J shed 5 bases, with 22 bases lying between them. The CDR3 spells CSVEDPLAPYEEETQYF. As DNA, the CDR3 is TGCAGCGTTGAAGATCCTCTAGCGCCCTACGAGGAGGAGACCCAGTACTTC.

V gene TRBV13 combines with J gene TRBJ2-5; D is unresolved. The CDR3 has 13 residues. Germline CDR1 and CDR2: PRHDT and FYEKMQ (reference sequence). The germline V and J ends were trimmed by 6 bases and 5 bases, with 13 bases remaining between them. Written as DNA, the CDR3 is TGTGCCAGCAGTTCGACTGGCACGGAGACCCAGTACTTC. Its protein product is CASSSTGTETQYF.

The J gene is TRBJ2-1, the V gene TRBV9; D possibly corresponds to TRBD2 (7 bases). CDR1 SGDLS and CDR2 YYNGEE come from the germline V gene. CDR3 size: 14 residues. Between the trimmed V and J ends, which lost 6 bases and 8 bases, there was a span of 18 bases. CDR3 in amino acids: CASTYGGPSDEQFF. DNA of the CDR3: TGTGCCAGCACGTACGGGGGGCCTTCCGATGAGCAGTTCTTC.

The CDR3 DNA reads as TGTGCCAGCATCCGAAGTTCGGGGGTTCTCACTGAAGCTTTCTTT. Translating gives CASIRSSGVLTEAFF. The rearrangement links TRBV25-1 to TRBJ1-1; a weak D match, TRBD1 (5 bases). The CDR3 spans 15 residues. From germline, CDR1 is MGHDK and CDR2 SYGVNS. Trimming shortened V by 7 bases and J by 4 bases, and 19 bases separated the two germline ends. Complete variable domain (other parts from reference TRBV25-1 and TRBJ1-1): EADIYQTPRYLVIGTGKKITLECSQTMGHDKMYWYQQDPGMELHLIHYSYGVNSTEKGDLSSESTVSRIRTEHFPLTLESARPSHTSQYLCASIRSSGVLTEAFFGQGTRLTVV.

The rearrangement links TRBV7-6 to TRBJ2-1; 11 nucleotides agree with TRBD2. CDR3 length: 14 amino acids. V lost 5 bases to trimming and J lost 9 bases; unmatched junction nucleotides: 6. CDR1 is SGHVS and CDR2 is FNYEAQ in the germline V gene. The CDR3 nucleotides are TGTGCCAGCAGCGCCTACACTAGCGGGGGTGAGCAGTTCTTC. Translated: CASSAYTSGGEQFF.

The chain combines TRBV7-3 with TRBJ2-3; the match to TRBD2 covers 13 bases. CDR3 length equals 16 residues. Germline V gene lookup returns CDR1 SGHTA and CDR2 FQGTGA. V lost 4 bases to trimming and J lost 4 bases; unmatched junction nucleotides: 5. The DNA of the CDR3 is TGTGCCAGCAGCTCGGGACTAGCGGGAACGGCAGATACGCAGTATTTT. Protein: CASSSGLAGTADTQYF.

The rearrangement joins TRBV7-9 to TRBJ2-1; 8 bases are a match to TRBD2. Germline V lookup: CDR1 SEHNR, CDR2 FQNEAQ (reference sequence). The V and J ends lost 5 bases and 10 bases, in that order; junction bases with no gene match: 13. The CDR3 loop spans 15 amino acids. CDR3 residues: CASSLHLAGGREQFF. The DNA for the CDR3 is TGTGCCAGCAGCCTCCACTTGGCGGGAGGTCGGGAGCAGTTCTTC.

The rearrangement links TRBV4-3 to TRBJ2-7; D remains unclear. Looked up from germline, CDR1 is LGHNA and CDR2 is YSLEER. The CDR3 totals 15 residues. With 1 base removed from V and 1 base from J, the gap between germline ends came to 11 bases. The CDR3 protein is CASSQAAGTSYEQYF. CDR3 bases: TGCGCCAGCAGCCAAGCAGCCGGAACGTCCTACGAGCAGTACTTC.

The CDR3 nucleotides are TGTGCCAGCAGCGGAAAAGACAGGGTCGGTGGGGGCTACACCTTC. It encodes CASSGKDRVGGGYTF. The J gene is TRBJ1-2, the V gene TRBV4-2, with 7 bases that match TRBD1. The CDR3 sequence is 15 residues long. With 5 bases clipped from V and 8 bases from J, the junction kept 14 bases outside the gene matches. Per germline, CDR1 LGHNA and CDR2 YNFKEQ.

The rearrangement links TRBV5-4 to TRBJ1-1; D remains unclear. The CDR3 has 12 residues. V was shortened by 0 bases and J by 7 bases, with 7 bases between the two germline ends. Germline CDR1 is SGHNT and CDR2 is YYREEE (reference sequence). CDR3 region: CASSLDRSEAFF. CDR3 coding DNA: TGTGCCAGCAGCTTGGACCGGAGTGAAGCTTTCTTT.

In this sample, this clone turned up once. This sequence joins TRBV2 and TRBJ1-1, with D maybe TRBD1 (5 bases). With 8 bases removed from V and 3 bases from J, the gap between germline ends came to 19 bases. CDR3 length: 15 residues. The germline gives CDR1 SNHLY, CDR2 FYNNEI. The DNA of the CDR3 is TGTGCCAGCTTGGGACTGGTTGGGATAGACACTGAAGCTTTCTTT. Encoded protein: CASLGLVGIDTEAFF.

V usage is TRBV6-6 and J usage is TRBJ1-5; perhaps TRBD1 as D (6 bases). V was shortened by 6 bases and J by 3 bases, with 12 bases between the two germline ends. Per the germline V gene, CDR1 is MNHNY and CDR2 is SVGAGI (reference sequence). This CDR3 is 14 amino acids long. The CDR3 nucleotides are TGTGCCAGCAGACGGGGGGGGCTCAATCAGCCCCAGCATTTT. This translates into CASRRGGLNQPQHF.

This clone is a singleton in its sample. The rearrangement links TRBV7-8 to TRBJ1-4, with D unresolved. The CDR3 runs 15 residues. Trimming removed 2 bases at V and 0 bases at J, with 7 bases between. Germline V lookup: CDR1 SGHVS, CDR2 FQNEAQ. The CDR3: CASSLFGATNEKLFF. The DNA for the CDR3 is TGTGCCAGCAGCTTATTTGGAGCAACTAATGAAAAACTGTTTTTT. Combining the CDR3 with reference TRBV7-8 and TRBJ1-4 gives the whole variable domain GAGVSQSPRYKVAKRGQDVALRCDPISGHVSLFWYQQALGQGPEFLTYFQNEAQLDKSGLPSDRFFAERPEGSVSTLKIQRTQQEDSAVYLCASSLFGATNEKLFFGSGTQLSVL.

CDR3 loop: CASSVVGAGADTQYF. In DNA form, the CDR3 reads TGTGCCAGCAGCGTAGTGGGGGCGGGTGCAGATACGCAGTATTTT. The rearrangement uses TRBV9 and TRBJ2-3; D may be TRBD1 (6 bases). Germline CDR1 and CDR2: SGDLS and YYNGEE. The ends were cut back, 0 bases at V and 4 bases at J, with 12 bases in the middle. The CDR3 totals 15 residues.

The rearrangement joins TRBV6-1 to TRBJ2-4, with a weak D call TRBD2 (5 bases). V lost 2 bases to trimming and J lost 3 bases, with 11 bases between them. CDR3 length: 15 residues. CDR1 MNHNS and CDR2 SASEGT come from the germline V gene. CDR3 bases: TGTGCCAGCAGTGAATCGGGGTTGGGCAAAAACATTCAGTACTTC. Translation gives CASSESGLGKNIQYF.

This chain connects TRBV11-3 to TRBJ1-3; D uncertain. Trimming removed 3 bases from V and 2 bases from J, with 8 bases in between. The CDR3 length is 14 residues. Per the germline V gene, CDR1 is SGHNT and CDR2 is YENEEA. CDR3: CASSFSSAGNTIYF. In nucleotides, the CDR3 is TGTGCCAGCAGCTTTTCGAGTGCTGGAAACACCATATATTTT. The complete variable domain, with remaining parts taken from reference TRBV11-3 and TRBJ1-3, reads EAGVVQSPRYKIIEKKQPVAFWCNPISGHNTLYWYLQNLGQGPELLIRYENEEAVDDSQLPKDRFSAERLKGVDSTLKIQPAELGDSAVYLCASSFSSAGNTIYFGEGSWLTVV.

This chain joins TRBV5-1 and TRBJ2-1; D possibly uses TRBD1 or TRBD2 (5 bases each). The V gene's germline CDR1 is SGHRS and CDR2 YFSETQ. The V gene lost 0 bases and the J gene lost 6 bases, with 10 bases spanning the gap. The CDR3 is 14 amino acids. The CDR3, as DNA: TGCGCCAGCAGCTTGGGAGGGACGGCCAATGAGCAGTTCTTC. Translation: CASSLGGTANEQFF.

The chain links TRBV5-1 to TRBJ1-1; the match to TRBD1 covers 11 bases. Germline V gene data show CDR1 as SGHRS and CDR2 as YFSETQ. This CDR3 is built from 15 residues. J lost 7 bases, V lost 2 bases, and 7 bases had no gene match. CDR3 nucleotide sequence: TGCGCCAGCAGCTTACGAGCCGGGACAGGGGGTGAAGCTTTCTTT. Its protein product is CASSLRAGTGGEAFF.

This clone occurred a few times. This rearrangement joins TRBV30 to TRBJ1-3; D gene ambiguous. The germline CDR1 and CDR2 sequences are GTSNPN and SVGIG (reference sequence). Between the trimmed V and J ends, which lost 2 bases and 2 bases, there was a span of 1 base. The CDR3 is 11 amino acids. The CDR3 coding sequence is TGTGCCTGGAGTCCTGGAAACACCATATATTTT. It specifies CAWSPGNTIYF.

The V and J genes are TRBV29-1 and TRBJ1-2, with 7 bases lining up with TRBD1. V dropped 6 bases and J dropped 6; count of bases not matched to a gene: 10. Germline lookup yields CDR1 SQVTM and CDR2 ANQGSEA. The CDR3 sequence is 13 residues long. CDR3 nucleotide sequence: TGCAGCGTGCTGACAGGGTTTGTCGATGGCTACACCTTC. Translating gives CSVLTGFVDGYTF. Together with reference TRBV29-1 and TRBJ1-2, the CDR3 gives the full variable domain: SAVISQKPSRDICQRGTSLTIQCQVDSQVTMMFWYRQQPGQSLTLIATANQGSEATYESGFVIDKFPISRPNLTFSTLTVSNMSPEDSSIYLCSVLTGFVDGYTFGSGTRLTVV.

V gene TRBV7-8 combines with J gene TRBJ2-1; 8 nucleotides line up with TRBD2. Germline trimming cut 4 bases from V and 9 bases from J; bases unmatched to any gene: 14. Germline V CDR1 and CDR2: SGHVS, FQNEAQ. The CDR3 has 16 residues. CDR3 residues: CASSYTPVAGRFEQFF. The CDR3 coding sequence is TGTGCCAGCAGCTACACACCCGTAGCGGGGAGATTTGAGCAGTTCTTC.

This clone counts as large (0.1 to 1%). This chain links TRBV7-2 with TRBJ1-2, with TRBD1 as a possible D gene (6 bases). V shed 6 bases and J shed 3 bases, with 17 bases lying between them. The CDR3 has 15 amino acids. Germline CDR1 SGHTA, CDR2 FQGNSA. The chain's CDR3 is CASSFGGGSHYGYTF. In DNA, the CDR3 is TGTGCCAGCAGTTTCGGAGGGGGGAGCCACTATGGCTACACCTTC.